The 27 T cell receptor beta chains below all came from one sample that was sequenced in a study of cytomegalovirus exposure and HLA in healthy donors. The PCR employed 60 Vbeta primers together with 13 Jbeta primers. TCRdb's copy holds only in-frame clones and misses some; the assay was immunoSEQ multiplex PCR. The table has roughly 160,000 clones, about 80% seen once. Sequenced: PBMCs. The receptors derive from a young man in good health and CMV-seropositive.

This clone occurred a few times. The chain links TRBV5-4 to TRBJ2-1; no clear D gene. Trimming pared 0 bases from V and 8 bases from J, leaving 12 bases between. The V gene's germline CDR1 is SGHNT and CDR2 YYREEE (reference sequence). This CDR3 is 14 amino acids long. As DNA, the CDR3 is TGTGCCAGCAGCTTGGTTGCGCTAGACCATGAGCAGTTCTTC. Its protein is CASSLVALDHEQFF.

A few counts support this clone. The chain is built from TRBV6-5 and TRBJ1-6; D might be TRBD1 (5 bases). V was trimmed by 6 bases and J by 7 bases, leaving 16 bases between them. This CDR3 is 15 amino acids long. Germline CDR1 is MNHEY and CDR2 is SVGAGI. This CDR3 reads CASRPRGATNSPLHF. Here the CDR3 DNA reads TGTGCCAGCAGACCCCGTGGGGCTACGAATTCACCCCTCCACTTT.

This rearrangement joins TRBV9 to TRBJ2-1, with 8 nucleotides matching TRBD1. V was pared by 4 bases and J by 7 bases, with 7 bases of the junction left unmatched. Per germline, CDR1 SGDLS and CDR2 YYNGEE. The CDR3 is 14 residues long. The DNA of the CDR3 is TGTGCCAGCAGCCCTCGGACAGGGAGTAATGAGCAGTTCTTC. Protein product: CASSPRTGSNEQFF. The variable domain in full, with the rest retrieved from reference TRBV9 and TRBJ2-1, is DSGVTQTPKHLITATGQRVTLRCSPRSGDLSVYWYQQSLDQGLQFLIQYYNGEERAKGNILERFSAQQFPDLHSELNLSSLELGDSALYFCASSPRTGSNEQFFGPGTRLTVL.

This clone was observed a handful of times. The rearrangement uses TRBV19 and TRBJ1-5, with D maybe TRBD1 (5 bases). V was pared by 0 bases and J by 6 bases, with 18 bases between. Germline-derived CDR1 and CDR2 are LNHDA and SQIVND (reference sequence). There are 17 residues in the CDR3. The CDR3 loop is CASSIDPGGPRGQPQHF. The CDR3 bases are TGTGCCAGTAGTATAGATCCTGGCGGCCCTAGGGGTCAGCCCCAGCATTTT. The whole variable domain, filled in from reference TRBV19 and TRBJ1-5, reads DGGITQSPKYLFRKEGQNVTLSCEQNLNHDAMYWYRQDPGQGLRLIYYSQIVNDFQKGDIAEGYSVSREKKESFPLTVTSAQKNPTAFYLCASSIDPGGPRGQPQHFGDGTRLSIL.

This clone was observed at least ten times. The chain has TRBV7-9 and TRBJ1-6; no firm D call. The CDR3 covers 13 residues. In germline, CDR1 is SEHNR, CDR2 FQNEAQ (reference sequence). V was trimmed by 8 bases and J by 7 bases, leaving 12 bases between them. CDR3 loop: CASEGGLNSPLHF. The CDR3 coding sequence is TGTGCCAGCGAGGGTGGCCTAAATTCACCCCTCCACTTT. Drawing the rest from reference TRBV7-9 and TRBJ1-6, the complete variable domain is DTGVSQNPRHKITKRGQNVTFRCDPISEHNRLYWYRQTLGQGPEFLTYFQNEAQLEKSRLLSDRFSAERPKGSFSTLEIQRTEQGDSAMYLCASEGGLNSPLHFGNGTRLTVT.

The rearrangement links TRBV28 to TRBJ2-2, with 13 bases matching TRBD2. CDR3 length equals 18 residues. After removal of 1 base from V and 4 bases from J, the junction contained 6 bases not matched to a gene. Germline V gene sequence: CDR1 MDHEN, CDR2 SYDVKM. CDR3 nucleotide sequence: TGTGCCAGCAGTTTATTACTAGCGGGAGGGCCTGGCACCGGGGAGCTGTTTTTT. Translating it yields CASSLLLAGGPGTGELFF.

The V and J genes are TRBV19 and TRBJ1-5; 9 nucleotides line up with TRBD1. This CDR3 is 17 amino acids long. V was pared by 6 bases and J by 1 base, with 10 bases of the junction left unmatched. The V gene's germline CDR1 is LNHDA and CDR2 SQIVND (reference sequence). The CDR3 DNA reads TGTGCCAGTAGAACCTATTGGGGACAGGGCAGCAATCAGCCCCAGCATTTT. Translating gives CASRTYWGQGSNQPQHF.

The V call is TRBV4-2, the J call TRBJ2-2, with a weak D call TRBD1 (5 bases). The CDR3 sequence is 18 residues long. The V end lost 5 bases, the J end lost 0 bases, and 19 bases lay between the germline ends. Germline V gene lookup returns CDR1 LGHNA and CDR2 YNFKEQ. This CDR3 reads CASSEGRLGHANTGELFF. CDR3 DNA sequence: TGTGCCAGCAGCGAAGGCCGTCTCGGACATGCGAACACCGGGGAGCTGTTTTTT.

The V and J genes are TRBV19 and TRBJ2-2; D unresolved. V was clipped by 5 bases and J by 0 bases, with 7 bases between them. Germline assignment: CDR1 LNHDA and CDR2 SQIVND (reference sequence). The CDR3 is 14 residues long. The CDR3 DNA follows: TGTGCCAGTAGTCCGAGATCGAACACCGGGGAGCTGTTTTTT. Its translation is CASSPRSNTGELFF.

This sequence joins TRBV5-5 and TRBJ2-2; TRBD1 might be the D (5 bases). The V end lost 0 bases, the J end lost 10 bases, and 13 bases lay between the germline ends. The CDR3 contains 14 residues. Germline assignment: CDR1 SGHKS and CDR2 YYEKEE (reference sequence). The CDR3 DNA follows: TGTGCCAGCAGCTTGGAACAGGCAAGCGCGGAGCTGTTTTTT. Protein product: CASSLEQASAELFF. Combining the CDR3 with reference TRBV5-5 and TRBJ2-2 gives the whole variable domain DAGVTQSPTHLIKTRGQQVTLRCSPISGHKSVSWYQQVLGQGPQFIFQYYEKEERGRGNFPDRFSARQFPNYSSELNVNALLLGDSALYLCASSLEQASAELFFGEGSRLTVL.

J is TRBJ2-1 and V is TRBV7-9, with D perhaps TRBD2 (6 bases). The CDR3 contains 14 residues. Germline V CDR1 and CDR2: SEHNR, FQNEAQ (reference sequence). V was trimmed by 5 bases and J by 0 bases, leaving 8 bases between them. CDR3 bases: TGTGCCAGCAGCGGGAGGCTCTCCTACAATGAGCAGTTCTTC. It is translated as CASSGRLSYNEQFF.

The J gene is TRBJ1-1, the V gene TRBV5-5; the D is unclear. The germline V gene has CDR1 SGHKS and CDR2 YYEKEE (reference sequence). V was shortened by 3 bases and J by 5 bases, with 11 bases between the two germline ends. This CDR3 is built from 13 residues. The CDR3 sequence: CASSSVSVTEAFF. CDR3 sequence (DNA): TGTGCCAGCAGCTCCGTTAGCGTAACTGAAGCTTTCTTT. The full variable domain, completed using reference TRBV5-5 and TRBJ1-1, is DAGVTQSPTHLIKTRGQQVTLRCSPISGHKSVSWYQQVLGQGPQFIFQYYEKEERGRGNFPDRFSARQFPNYSSELNVNALLLGDSALYLCASSSVSVTEAFFGQGTRLTVV.

V is TRBV2 and J is TRBJ2-3, with TRBD1 matching over 7 bases. The CDR3 is made up of 16 amino acids. CDR1 SNHLY and CDR2 FYNNEI come from the germline V gene. The V and J ends lost 3 bases and 4 bases, in that order; junction bases with no gene match: 10. CDR3 bases: TGTGCCAGCAGTGAGCTACCGGGGACAGTCGCAGATACGCAGTATTTT. Translation: CASSELPGTVADTQYF.

This clone appeared a few times. The chain uses TRBV9 and TRBJ1-2; unclear D gene. Looked up from germline, CDR1 is SGDLS and CDR2 is YYNGEE. This CDR3 is built from 13 residues. V lost 0 bases and J lost 5, with 8 bases in between. CDR3 DNA: TGTGCCAGCAGCGTAGCTCGAGTATATGGCTACACCTTC. Translation: CASSVARVYGYTF.

This chain uses TRBV29-1 with TRBJ2-7, with 10 positions matching TRBD1. Germline V CDR1 and CDR2: SQVTM, ANQGSEA. J gave up 1 base and V 7 bases, and 7 bases lay outside the gene matches. The CDR3 extends over 14 amino acids. The DNA of the CDR3 is TGCAGCGGAGTAAGGACAGGGGGTTCCTACGAGCAGTACTTC. Protein product: CSGVRTGGSYEQYF.

V usage is TRBV4-3 and J usage is TRBJ2-2; 12 bases are a match to TRBD2. The CDR3 loop spans 18 amino acids. Trimming took 0 bases from V and 5 from J; bases not matched to a gene: 7. Germline lookup yields CDR1 LGHNA and CDR2 YSLEER. The CDR3, as DNA: TGCGCCAGCAGCCAAGATGGGACTAGCGGGTCCCGGACCGGGGAGCTGTTTTTT. Translating it yields CASSQDGTSGSRTGELFF.

This clone was found once. The chain recombines TRBV5-1 with TRBJ2-1, with D possibly matching TRBD1 (6 bases). Germline V lookup: CDR1 SGHRS, CDR2 YFSETQ. The ends were cut back, 4 bases at V and 4 bases at J, with 9 bases in the middle. The CDR3 loop spans 13 amino acids. CDR3 nucleotide sequence: TGCGCCAGCAGCCTCGACAGGTACAATGAGCAGTTCTTC. It yields the protein CASSLDRYNEQFF.

This chain uses TRBV7-7 with TRBJ2-3; 13 bases fit TRBD2. CDR3 length: 16 residues. The J segment lost 4 bases and the V segment lost 1 base, leaving 2 bases of the junction unmatched. Germline values: CDR1 SSHAT, CDR2 FNYEAQ (reference sequence). Written as DNA, the CDR3 is TGTGCCAGCAGCTTAGGGACTAGCGGGAGCCCAGATACGCAGTATTTT. As protein: CASSLGTSGSPDTQYF.

This clone was observed a few times. The V gene is TRBV6-5, the J gene TRBJ2-2; 9 nucleotides line up with TRBD1. J lost 4 bases, V lost 5 bases, and 5 bases had no gene match. The CDR3 is made up of 15 amino acids. Germline loops: CDR1 MNHEY, CDR2 SVGAGI. CDR3 in DNA: TGTGCCAGCAGTACCCCGGACAGGGGCACCGGGGAGCTGTTTTTT. It is translated as CASSTPDRGTGELFF.

V usage is TRBV6-1 and J usage is TRBJ1-1, with a possible D match to TRBD1 (6 bases). Trimming stripped 2 bases from V and 6 bases from J, with 16 bases between. Germline V lookup: CDR1 MNHNS, CDR2 SASEGT. This CDR3 comprises 15 residues. The CDR3 DNA sequence: TGTGCCAGCAGTGAAACAGGGAATACGTTCTCTGAAGCTTTCTTT. It codes for CASSETGNTFSEAFF.

The chain carries TRBV10-3 and TRBJ2-1; D is possibly TRBD2 (7 bases). CDR3 length: 15 residues. V lost 7 bases to trimming and J lost 5 bases, with 18 bases between them. Germline values: CDR1 ENHRY, CDR2 SYGVKD. CDR3 DNA: TGTGCCATCAAGGAGGGGGGGAGGTTGGACAATGAGCAGTTCTTC. Its protein product is CAIKEGGRLDNEQFF.

The table lists this clone with a count of one. This chain links TRBV30 with TRBJ2-5, with a possible D match to TRBD2 (6 bases). V lost 1 base and J lost 2, with 14 bases in between. The CDR3 length is 15 residues. Germline loops: CDR1 GTSNPN, CDR2 SVGIG (reference sequence). The DNA of the CDR3 is TGTGCCTGGAGTGGACTAGGTGGCTTTCAAGAGACCCAGTACTTC. As protein: CAWSGLGGFQETQYF.

This chain joins TRBV19 and TRBJ2-3; 9 nucleotides align to TRBD2. After removal of 3 bases from V and 2 bases from J, the junction contained 6 bases not matched to a gene. The CDR3 is 16 amino acids. Germline V lookup: CDR1 LNHDA, CDR2 SQIVND (reference sequence). The CDR3 DNA follows: TGTGCCAGTAGTATCCGGGGACTAGCCTCCACAGATACGCAGTATTTT. The encoded protein is CASSIRGLASTDTQYF.

The chain links TRBV7-2 to TRBJ1-4; D is unresolved. The CDR3 has 17 amino acids. Germline V gene lookup returns CDR1 SGHTA and CDR2 FQGNSA. V was clipped by 4 bases and J by 5 bases, with 20 bases between them. The CDR3 loop reads CASSWTGDRSVNEKLFF. Here the CDR3 DNA reads TGTGCCAGCAGCTGGACGGGAGACCGGTCGGTAAATGAAAAACTGTTTTTT.

The CDR3 DNA reads as TGTGCCAGCAGCTTTTTTACGGCGGGGGATGGCTACACCTTC. It codes for CASSFFTAGDGYTF. V usage is TRBV13 and J usage is TRBJ1-2; TRBD1 is a possible D gene (5 bases). This CDR3 is built from 14 residues. Germline loops: CDR1 PRHDT, CDR2 FYEKMQ (reference sequence). Trimming pared 3 bases from V and 6 bases from J, leaving 14 bases between.

The chain has TRBV12-5 and TRBJ2-7; D is undetermined. The germline V gene has CDR1 LGHNT and CDR2 FRNRAP. V was pared by 0 bases and J by 4 bases, with 4 bases between. This CDR3 comprises 12 residues. The CDR3 sequence: CASGLVLYEQYF. Here the CDR3 DNA reads TGTGCTAGTGGTTTGGTACTGTACGAGCAGTACTTC.

J is TRBJ1-5 and V is TRBV5-1, with TRBD1 matching 11 bases. The CDR3 covers 16 residues. Germline values: CDR1 SGHRS, CDR2 YFSETQ. Trimming took 0 bases from V and 5 from J; bases not matched to a gene: 4. In DNA form, the CDR3 reads TGCGCCAGCAGCTTGGGGACAGGGGGCACGGATCAGCCCCAGCATTTT. Protein product: CASSLGTGGTDQPQHF.